A selection of T cell receptor beta chains follows, all from one sample in a study of CD8 T cells in ankylosing spondylitis. TCRdb re-analysed the 5' RACE reads in MiXCR, keeping a single row per CDR3 protein. The sample includes 310,000 or so distinct CDR3 sequences, roughly 20% of them seen just once. The sample taken for sequencing was blood, either unsorted or a sorted T cell fraction (not recorded which). The receptors come from a male donor with ankylosing spondylitis or in good health (not recorded which). Both conserved end residues are part of each CDR3. A D gene is named only where the DNA matches it firmly. Not every row has a clone size; where given, it reads once, few, many or a size class.

J,size,V,length,D,DNA,CDR3
TRBJ2-5,few,TRBV4-1,17,-,TGCGCCAGCAGCCAAGTTGGGAGGGGGAGACTCCAAGAGACCCAGTACTTC,CASSQVGRGRLQETQYF
TRBJ2-2,few,TRBV2,16,TRBD1,TGTGCCAGCAGTGAATGGGGACAGGGAGACACCGGGGAGCTGTTTTTT,CASSEWGQGDTGELFF
TRBJ2-2,-,TRBV6-1,17,TRBD1,TGTGCCAGCAGGATGCAACCGACAGGGGTGAACACCGGGGAGCTGTTTTTT,CASRMQPTGVNTGELFF
TRBJ2-2,many,TRBV7-2,12,-,TGTGCCAGCAGCTTAGCCACCGGGGAGCTGTTTTTT,CASSLATGELFF
TRBJ1-2,-,TRBV12-3/TRBV12-4,14,-,TGTGCCAGCAGTAAGGGACGAGGCGGCTATGGCTACACCTTC,CASSKGRGGYGYTF
TRBJ2-3,many,TRBV7-6,15,-,TGTGCCAGCAGCCTAGCACCGGGGGCGGGAGATACGCAGTATTTT,CASSLAPGAGDTQYF
TRBJ2-1,many,TRBV20-1,14,-,TGCAGTGCTAACTTTGAAGGCTCCTACAATGAGCAGTTCTTC,CSANFEGSYNEQFF
TRBJ2-2,few,TRBV9,15,TRBD1,TGTGCCAGCATGCCCGGACAGGGATCCACCGGGGAGCTGTTTTTT,CASMPGQGSTGELFF
TRBJ2-2,few,TRBV28,15,-,TGTGCCAGCAGTTTTCGGGGGGCGTTCACCGGGGAGCTGTTTTTT,CASSFRGAFTGELFF
TRBJ2-1,many,TRBV5-1,14,-,TGCGCCAGCAGCTTACAAGACAAATGGGGGGAGCAGTTCTTC,CASSLQDKWGEQFF
TRBJ1-4,-,TRBV7-9,15,TRBD1,TGTGCCAGCAGCTTCACGGACAGGGGGCGAGAAAAACTGTTTTTT,CASSFTDRGREKLFF
TRBJ1-2,few,TRBV12-3/TRBV12-4,17,TRBD1,TGTGCCAGCAGTTCAACAGGGGGCAGGCTCTATGCTGTCGGCTACACCTTC,CASSSTGGRLYAVGYTF
TRBJ1-2,few,TRBV6-1,14,-,TGTGCCAGCGGTCCACCGGGGCTATGGGAGGGCTACACCTTC,CASGPPGLWEGYTF
TRBJ1-4,-,TRBV27,13,-,TGTGCCAGCAGGGCCCCGGACACCGAAAAACTGTTTTTT,CASRAPDTEKLFF
TRBJ2-3,many,TRBV20-1,15,TRBD2,TGCAGTGCTAGAGATGAGGTGGGAGGGACAGATACGCAGTATTTT,CSARDEVGGTDTQYF
TRBJ2-2,few,TRBV12-3/TRBV12-4,17,TRBD2,TGTGCCAGCAGTTCTTGGAGCGGGGGGACAAACACCGGGGAGCTGTTTTTT,CASSSWSGGTNTGELFF
TRBJ1-5,few,TRBV6-2/TRBV6-3,19,TRBD1,TGTGCCAGCACCAACTTGAAGATCCAGACAGGGGCAAGCAATCAGCCCCAGCATTTT,CASTNLKIQTGASNQPQHF
TRBJ2-2,few,TRBV11-2,16,-,TGTGCCAGCAGCTTAGTTCTAGGGCCGAACACCGGGGAGCTGTTTTTT,CASSLVLGPNTGELFF
TRBJ2-5,-,TRBV11-2,14,-,TGTGCCAGCAGCTTAGGAGTAGGGACGGAGACCCAGTACTTC,CASSLGVGTETQYF
TRBJ2-2,few,TRBV6-1,15,-,TGTGCCAGCAGTGCAACTCCACAGAACACCGGGGAGCTGTTTTTT,CASSATPQNTGELFF
TRBJ2-3,many,TRBV29-1,11,-,TGCAGCGTTGGACCTACAGATACGCAGTATTTT,CSVGPTDTQYF
TRBJ1-5,few,TRBV20-1,15,TRBD1,TGCAGTGCTAGAGTGGGGACAGATAGCAATCAGCCCCAGCATTTT,CSARVGTDSNQPQHF
TRBJ2-3,few,TRBV15,11,-,TGTGCCACCAGCCAAACAGATACGCAGTATTTT,CATSQTDTQYF
TRBJ1-3,-,TRBV12-3/TRBV12-4,17,TRBD1,TGTGCCAGCCAGGACCACCTCCGGGACAGGCTAAGGAACACCATATATTTT,CASQDHLRDRLRNTIYF
TRBJ2-2,-,TRBV5-1,12,-,TGCGCCAGCAGCTTGCGAGTCGGGGAGCTGTTTTTT,CASSLRVGELFF
TRBJ2-2,few,TRBV28,15,TRBD1,TGTGCCAGCAGCAGTTTGGGACAGGGGGCCGGGGAGCTGTTTTTT,CASSSLGQGAGELFF
TRBJ1-2,-,TRBV3-1,13,-,TGTGCCAGCACCTCGGCCGGCACGTATGGCTACACCTTC,CASTSAGTYGYTF
TRBJ2-1,few,TRBV27,15,-,TGTGCCAGCAGCCCACTAGGGCCCCACTACAATGAGCAGTTCTTC,CASSPLGPHYNEQFF
TRBJ1-4,few,TRBV5-1,14,TRBD1,TGCGCCAGCAGCTCGACAGGGCATAATGAAAAACTGTTTTTT,CASSSTGHNEKLFF
TRBJ2-1,-,TRBV30,12,-,TGTGCCTGGAGTCCCAGCGGTCCTAAGCAGTTCTTC,CAWSPSGPKQFF
TRBJ1-5,few,TRBV6-1,17,TRBD1,TGTGCCAGCAGCAAAATTGGACAGGGAGGGGGCAATCAGCCCCAGCATTTT,CASSKIGQGGGNQPQHF
TRBJ1-1,few,TRBV3-1,14,TRBD1,TGTGCCAGCAGCCTCGTGACAGGGGGCACTGAAGCTTTCTTT,CASSLVTGGTEAFF
TRBJ2-5,few,TRBV11-2,15,-,TGTGCCAGCAGCTTAGACGGACAGAACCAAGAGACCCAGTACTTC,CASSLDGQNQETQYF
TRBJ2-1,-,TRBV19,13,TRBD2,TGTGCCGCCGGGGGGGCTTTCTACAATGAGCAGTTCTTC,CAAGGAFYNEQFF
TRBJ2-3,few,TRBV20-1,15,TRBD1,TGCAGTGCTAGAGATTGGGCAGGGGGAACAGATACGCAGTATTTT,CSARDWAGGTDTQYF
TRBJ2-2,many,TRBV10-3,13,-,TGTGCCATTGCCGGACAGTTAACCGGGGAGCTGTTTTTT,CAIAGQLTGELFF
TRBJ2-1,many,TRBV20-1,13,-,TGCAGTGCTCCAGCCTTCACCCGTAGTGAGCAGTTCTTC,CSAPAFTRSEQFF
TRBJ2-3,few,TRBV29-1,16,TRBD2,TGCAGCGTTGAAGACCGACAGCGGGGGGTTTTAGATACGCAGTATTTT,CSVEDRQRGVLDTQYF
TRBJ2-3,few,TRBV4-1,14,-,TGCGCCAGCAGCCAGGAACCTAGCACAGATACGCAGTATTTT,CASSQEPSTDTQYF
TRBJ2-5,-,TRBV12-3/TRBV12-4,13,-,TGTGCCAGCAGTTCGGCAGGGAGAGAGACCCAGTACTTC,CASSSAGRETQYF
TRBJ1-4,-,TRBV4-2,16,-,TGTGCTAGCAGCCAAGTCGGAGGGGGACTCAATGAAAAACTGTTTTTT,CASSQVGGGLNEKLFF
TRBJ2-2,-,TRBV9,15,-,TGTGCCAGCAGCGTAGGGCAGACGAACACCGGGGAGCTGTTTTTT,CASSVGQTNTGELFF
TRBJ2-2,-,TRBV5-1,14,-,TGCGCCAGCAGCTTGGACGAGATTCCCGGGGAGCTGTTTTTT,CASSLDEIPGELFF
TRBJ2-5,once,TRBV27,13,-,TGTGCCAGCAGTTCATGGAACCAAGAGACCCAGTACTTC,CASSSWNQETQYF
TRBJ2-2,few,TRBV18,15,-,TGTGCCAGCCACAGGAGGACGTCGAACACCGGGGAGCTGTTTTTT,CASHRRTSNTGELFF
TRBJ2-1,-,TRBV9,15,TRBD2,TGTGCCAGCAGCGTAGCGTCTAGCGGGAGATATGAGCAGTTCTTC,CASSVASSGRYEQFF
TRBJ1-5,-,TRBV29-1,13,TRBD1,TGCAGCGTGGGGACAGTAGGCAATCAGCCCCAGCATTTT,CSVGTVGNQPQHF
TRBJ2-2,once,TRBV11-2,15,-,TGTGCCAGCAGCTTAGATAGCCAGGGAACCGGGGAGCTGTTTTTT,CASSLDSQGTGELFF
TRBJ1-1,many,TRBV5-6,14,-,TGTGCCAGCAGCTTGGGATCAGGGTACACTGAAGCTTTCTTT,CASSLGSGYTEAFF
TRBJ1-1,once,TRBV5-1,15,-,TGCGCCAGCAGCTTGAGGGCCGGGGGGGGCACTGAAGCTTTCTTT,CASSLRAGGGTEAFF
TRBJ2-3,few,TRBV6-1,14,-,TGTGCCAGCAGGAGAGCGGGCCCCACAGATACGCAGTATTTT,CASRRAGPTDTQYF
TRBJ2-5,-,TRBV20-1,13,-,TGCAGTGCTAGCTCCTACGCGCTTGAGACCCAGTACTTC,CSASSYALETQYF
TRBJ2-1,-,TRBV20-1,14,-,TGCAGCGGGGAGGGGGGAAGGTCCTACAATGAGCAGTTCTTC,CSGEGGRSYNEQFF
TRBJ2-5,few,TRBV5-1,14,-,TGCGCCAGCAGCCAGACAGGCCCCCAAGAGACCCAGTACTTC,CASSQTGPQETQYF
TRBJ2-2,-,TRBV3-1,18,-,TGTGCCAGCAGCCAGGGCCCTTCGGGGGGCACTTTTTTCGGGGAGCTGTTTTTT,CASSQGPSGGTFFGELFF
TRBJ2-1,-,TRBV19,12,-,TGTGCCAGTAGTATAAGAGTCAATGAGCAGTTCTTC,CASSIRVNEQFF
TRBJ1-4,-,TRBV2,12,-,TGTGCCAGCACCCTAGGACGCGACAGACTGTTTTTT,CASTLGRDRLFF
TRBJ1-5,many,TRBV29-1,12,-,TGCAGCGTTGCAGGGGTCAATCAGCCCCAGCATTTT,CSVAGVNQPQHF
TRBJ1-2,-,TRBV3-1,13,-,TGTGCCAGCAGCCAAGAACAGAACTATGGCTACACCTTC,CASSQEQNYGYTF
TRBJ2-1,few,TRBV15,13,-,TGTGCCACCAGCCAGGGCCTTAACAATGAGCAGTTCTTC,CATSQGLNNEQFF